Included here is one TCR beta chain sequence, with context. The data were obtained in a study of control samples from healthy donors and cancer patients. Produced via immunoSEQ multiplex PCR; TCRdb's table is partial and in-frame only. The data contain tens of thousands of clones, more than 85% of them singletons. This CDR3 is 14 amino acids long. V shed 4 bases and J 3 bases; nucleotides not matched to a gene: 5. Germline V gene sequence: CDR1 SNHLY, CDR2 FYNNEI. The chain recombines TRBV2 with TRBJ1-2; TRBD1 agrees at 7 bases. Sequenced material: blood. The sequence came from a woman aged 50 to 65 in good health. The CDR3 DNA reads TGTGCCAGCAGTGTGGACAGGTTATACTATGGCTACACCTTC. Translating gives CASSVDRLYYGYTF. The whole variable domain, filled in from reference TRBV2 and TRBJ1-2, reads EPEVTQTPSHQVTQMGQEVILRCVPISNHLYFYWYRQILGQKVEFLVSFYNNEISEKSEIFDDQFSVERPDGSNFTLKIRSTKLEDSAMYFCASSVDRLYYGYTFGSGTRLTVV.